These 26 T cell receptor beta chains were sequenced from one sample in a study of identical twins listed by TCRdb under 2016. The library was obtained by 5' RACE. The sequencer was an Illumina HiSeq 2000. TCRdb cleaned the public reads at Q25 with fastp, built clones with MiXCR and kept in-frame beta chains. Each CDR3 protein appears once, grouped with its most common genes and DNA. In this sample the table shows around 1.7 million distinct CDR3 sequences, about 30% of which occur a single time. Around 0.25% of the sample is in the top ten clones. The sequenced material came from cord blood. The receptors derive from a newborn girl in good health.

This clonotype was observed a few times. The chain recombines TRBV5-6 with TRBJ2-1; 9 bases match TRBD2. The length of the CDR3 is 19 residues. Germline CDR1 is SGHDT and CDR2 is YYEEEE. The ends lost 5 bases at V and 0 bases at J; junction bases unmatched: 15. The CDR3 sequence: CASSQSTWRGGNSYNEQFF. The CDR3, as DNA: TGTGCCAGCAGTCAATCTACATGGCGGGGGGGGAACTCCTACAATGAGCAGTTCTTC.

The chain has TRBV6-6 and TRBJ1-4; D uncertain. Per the germline V gene, CDR1 is MNHNY and CDR2 is SVGAGI (reference sequence). This CDR3 has 17 amino acids. V lost 8 bases and J 5 bases, leaving 24 bases between the germline ends. In DNA, the CDR3 is TGTGCCAGCGGTCAAAACGCATACCGGGCCCTCAATGAAAAACTGTTTTTT. It is translated as CASGQNAYRALNEKLFF.

This chain joins TRBV3-1 and TRBJ2-3, with 7 bases aligning to TRBD2. Germline trimming cut 9 bases from V and 2 bases from J; bases unmatched to any gene: 11. The CDR3 is 15 amino acids. Germline CDR1 and CDR2: LGHDT and YNNKEL (reference sequence). CDR3 bases: TGTGCCAGTACAAAGCGGGGCTTTCTCACAGATACGCAGTATTTT. Protein product: CASTKRGFLTDTQYF.

This clonotype was found a few times. V gene TRBV20-1 combines with J gene TRBJ1-6; possibly TRBD1 for D (6 bases). The germline gives CDR1 DFQATT, CDR2 SNEGSKA (reference sequence). V was clipped by 3 bases and J by 6 bases, with 15 bases between them. The CDR3 sequence is 15 residues long. CDR3 protein: CSARDPRGPNSPLHF. For the CDR3, the DNA is TGCAGTGCTAGGGATCCCAGGGGACCTAATTCACCCCTCCACTTT.

Note on this clonotype: A much larger clonotype is one base distant, so this may be a read error. This chain joins TRBV28 and TRBJ2-5; D gene uncertain. This CDR3 contains 15 residues. Germline CDR1 is MDHEN and CDR2 is SYDVKM. In DNA, the CDR3 is TGTGCCAGCAGTTTAAGGCAGGCCAGACAAGAGGCCCAGTACTTC. Its protein product is CASSLRQARQEAQYF.

This rearrangement joins TRBV7-9 to TRBJ2-1, with D unclear. Germline loops: CDR1 SEHNR, CDR2 FQNEAQ (reference sequence). The V and J ends lost 1 base and 0 bases respectively, with 10 bases between them. CDR3 length equals 16 residues. The CDR3 nucleotides read TGTGCCAGCAGCTTAGTGGTACGAAGCTCCTACAATGAGCAGTTCTTC. Translated, it gives CASSLVVRSSYNEQFF.

This clonotype was seen more than once but under ten times. The V gene is TRBV2, the J gene TRBJ2-4, with D possibly TRBD2 on 5 matching bases. Trimming took off 0 bases at V and 7 bases at J, with 22 bases between the two ends. CDR1 is SNHLY, CDR2 FYNNEI, per germline. This CDR3 is 18 amino acids long. The CDR3, as DNA: TGTGCCAGCAGTGAAGCGCGGATTCGCGCTCGGGATCGGAACATTCAGTACTTC. Its translation is CASSEARIRARDRNIQYF.

This clonotype was picked up a small number of times. The chain is built from TRBV10-3 and TRBJ2-7; 11 nucleotides line up with TRBD1. The CDR3 consists of 13 residues. V shed 3 bases and J 12 bases; nucleotides not matched to a gene: 7. The germline gives CDR1 ENHRY, CDR2 SYGVKD. CDR3 protein: CAISEDAGQGGYF. The CDR3 bases are TGTGCCATCAGTGAAGATGCGGGACAGGGGGGGTACTTC.

The chain is built from TRBV12-3 or TRBV12-4 and TRBJ1-2, with 7 nucleotides matching TRBD1. The length of the CDR3 is 16 residues. V was clipped by 7 bases and J by 0 bases; unmatched bases: 11. Here the CDR3 reads CASTFTNRGSNYGYTF. For the CDR3, the DNA is TGTGCCAGCACCTTTACCAACAGGGGATCTAACTATGGCTACACCTTC.

This clonotype was picked up a small number of times. This chain links TRBV7-6 with TRBJ1-4, with 7 bases fitting TRBD1. The CDR3 sequence is 17 residues long. The V segment lost 4 bases and the J segment 3 bases; nucleotides outside the gene matches: 11. The germline gives CDR1 SGHVS, CDR2 FNYEAQ. The DNA for the CDR3 is TGTGCCAGCAGCTCGTCAGGGGGATTCGCCCCTAATGAAAAACTGTTTTTT. Amino acids: CASSSSGGFAPNEKLFF.

The chain joins TRBV20-1 to TRBJ2-1; 8 bases map to TRBD2. From germline, CDR1 is DFQATT and CDR2 SNEGSKA (reference sequence). The V and J ends lost 3 bases and 6 bases, in that order; junction bases with no gene match: 4. The CDR3 contains 13 residues. In DNA, the CDR3 is TGCAGTGCTAGCCTGACTAGCGCCAATGAGCAGTTCTTC. This codes for CSASLTSANEQFF.

This chain uses TRBV3-1 with TRBJ1-4; D remains ambiguous. Trimming took off 4 bases at V and 5 bases at J, with 8 bases between the two ends. This CDR3 contains 13 residues. The germline V gene encodes CDR1 LGHDT and CDR2 YNNKEL (reference sequence). The CDR3 DNA is TGTGCCAGCAGCCTCCGACACAATGAAAAACTGTTTTTT. This translates into CASSLRHNEKLFF.

The gene calls are TRBV7-2 and TRBJ2-5; D is unresolved. Germline values: CDR1 SGHTA, CDR2 FQGNSA. Trimming pared 6 bases from V and 6 bases from J, leaving 14 bases between. The CDR3 sequence is 13 residues long. In DNA, the CDR3 is TGTGCCAGCAGAGGATCCGGTATTCAGACCCAGTACTTC. Translation gives CASRGSGIQTQYF.

This chain connects TRBV4-2 to TRBJ1-4, with D uncertain. CDR1 LGHNA and CDR2 YNFKEQ come from the germline V gene. V lost 0 bases and J 4 bases, leaving 3 bases between the germline ends. The CDR3 extends over 13 amino acids. CDR3 residues: CASSQDSNEKLFF. CDR3 DNA sequence: TGTGCCAGCAGCCAAGATAGTAATGAAAAACTGTTTTTT.

This clonotype showed up many times. This chain uses TRBV4-2 with TRBJ1-2, with a possible D match to TRBD1 (5 bases). The CDR3 spans 15 residues. Germline assignment: CDR1 LGHNA and CDR2 YNFKEQ. Trimming stripped 3 bases from V and 2 bases from J, with 13 bases between. In DNA form, the CDR3 reads TGTGCCAGCAGCCAGATGGAACAGGTCAACTATGGCTACACCTTC. Protein: CASSQMEQVNYGYTF.

The gene calls are TRBV24-1 and TRBJ2-2; D unclear. The V gene's germline CDR1 is KGHDR and CDR2 SFDVKD. CDR3 length: 12 amino acids. The ends were cut back, 5 bases at V and 6 bases at J, with 6 bases in the middle. DNA for the CDR3: TGTGCCACCAGTGGTGGCCCCGGGGAGCTGTTTTTT. Its translation is CATSGGPGELFF.

This chain connects TRBV3-1 to TRBJ2-1; D might be TRBD1 or TRBD2, each matching 5 bases. The J call may not be correct, given that the DNA end is closer to TRBJ2-7. Germline CDR1 is LGHDT and CDR2 is YNNKEL (reference sequence). This CDR3 comprises 16 residues. The CDR3 region is CASSLHLGRGYNEQYF. DNA of the CDR3: TGTGCCAGCAGCCTCCACCTGGGGCGAGGGTACAATGAGCAGTACTTC.

This clonotype was counted at least ten times. The chain links TRBV28 to TRBJ1-2, with D possibly TRBD1 on 5 matching bases. Germline-derived CDR1 and CDR2 are MDHEN and SYDVKM. V shed 2 bases and J shed 3 bases, with 13 bases lying between them. This CDR3 contains 15 residues. In DNA form, the CDR3 reads TGTGCCAGCAGTTTAAACTACGGGACGGACTATGGCTACACCTTC. This encodes CASSLNYGTDYGYTF.

CDR3 sequence: CASSRSSGGFQETQFF. CDR3 bases: TGTGCCAGCAGCCGCTCGTCGGGGGGATTCCAAGAGACCCAGTTCTTC. This sequence joins TRBV3-1 and TRBJ2-1, with TRBD2 matching over 7 bases. With 4 bases clipped from V and 13 bases from J, the junction kept 19 bases outside the gene matches. Germline CDR1 reads LGHDT; CDR2 reads YNNKEL (reference sequence). This CDR3 has 16 residues.

The V and J genes are TRBV2 and TRBJ2-4; possibly TRBD2 for D (7 bases). The length of the CDR3 is 18 residues. The V gene's germline CDR1 is SNHLY and CDR2 FYNNEI. V was trimmed by 2 bases and J by 0 bases, leaving 17 bases between them. The CDR3 DNA reads TGTGCCAGCAGTGAAAGGGGGGGAGCCTTACTAGCCAAAAACATTCAGTACTTC. Translation: CASSERGGALLAKNIQYF.

The chain joins TRBV30 to TRBJ2-5; no clear D. The CDR3 runs 13 residues. V was clipped by 3 bases and J by 1 base, with 9 bases between them. Germline V CDR1 and CDR2: GTSNPN, SVGIG (reference sequence). CDR3 sequence (DNA): TGTGCCTGGAGAGGAATCGGCCAAGAGACCCAGTACTTC. Amino acid sequence: CAWRGIGQETQYF.

The chain combines TRBV6-1 with TRBJ1-4; TRBD1 might be the D (6 bases). Germline V lookup: CDR1 MNHNS, CDR2 SASEGT. This CDR3 contains 15 residues. V was clipped by 4 bases and J by 7 bases, with 16 bases between them. CDR3 sequence (DNA): TGTGCCAGCAGTGGCCGACAGGTCGGGGGTGAAAAACTGTTTTTT. It is translated as CASSGRQVGGEKLFF.

The V and J genes are TRBV7-2 and TRBJ2-1, with D possibly matching TRBD2 (5 bases). Matching the DNA end better, TRBJ2-7 makes the J call doubtful. The CDR3 length is 15 residues. CDR1 is SGHTA and CDR2 is FQGNSA in the germline V gene. The CDR3 DNA sequence: TGTGCCAGCAGCTTAGCGGGAGTACGATACAATGAGCAGTACTTC. It specifies CASSLAGVRYNEQYF.

As for this clonotype: At one end, the junction sequence differs from germline, possibly due to a read error. The chain carries TRBV2 and TRBJ2-7; possibly TRBD2 for D (6 bases). The CDR3 runs 13 residues. Germline lookup yields CDR1 SNHLY and CDR2 FYNNEI. The CDR3 reads CASREGTHNEQYF. CDR3 in DNA: TGTGCCAGCAGGGAAGGGACTCACAATGAGCAGTACTTC.

This sequence joins TRBV6-1 and TRBJ2-1, with TRBD1 matching 9 bases. The germline V gene has CDR1 MNHNS and CDR2 SASEGT. CDR3 size: 16 residues. V trimming: 4 bases; J trimming: 5 bases; junction bases outside the gene matches: 9. The CDR3 region is CASSGVPGQGHNEQFF. CDR3 in DNA: TGTGCCAGCAGTGGAGTACCGGGACAGGGTCACAATGAGCAGTTCTTC.

The gene calls are TRBV6-5 and TRBJ2-5; D remains unclear. The J call could be wrong; TRBJ2-7 is a better fit for the DNA end. The CDR3 sequence is 13 residues long. The germline gives CDR1 MNHEY, CDR2 SVGAGI. The CDR3 nucleotides are TGTGCCAGCAGTCTAGGCCTTAGAACCGAGCAGTACTTC. Amino acid sequence: CASSLGLRTEQYF.